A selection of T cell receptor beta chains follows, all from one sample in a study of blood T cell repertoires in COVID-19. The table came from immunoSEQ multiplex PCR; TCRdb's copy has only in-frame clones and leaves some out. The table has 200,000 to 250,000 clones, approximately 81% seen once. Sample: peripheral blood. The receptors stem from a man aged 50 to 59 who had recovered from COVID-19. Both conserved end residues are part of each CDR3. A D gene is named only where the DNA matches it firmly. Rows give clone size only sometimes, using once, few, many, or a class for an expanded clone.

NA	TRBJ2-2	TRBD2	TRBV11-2	TGTGCCAGCAGCTCGGGACTAGCGGTTAACACCGGGGAGCTGTTTTTT	CASSSGLAVNTGELFF
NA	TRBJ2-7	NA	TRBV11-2	TGTGCCAGCAGCTTAGCTAGCAGGGAGCAGTACTTC	CASSLASREQYF
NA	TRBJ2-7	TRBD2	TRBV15	TGTGCCACCAGCAGGGAGACTAGCGGGGTCTACGAGCAGTACTTC	CATSRETSGVYEQYF
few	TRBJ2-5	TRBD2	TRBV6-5	TGTGCCAGCAGTTCCCTGGTGGCGGGAGGCGAAGAGACCCAGTACTTC	CASSSLVAGGEETQYF
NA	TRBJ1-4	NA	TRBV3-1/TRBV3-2	TGTGCCAGCAGCCAAGAGAGGCGGCTACGAGAAAAACTGTTTTTT	CASSQERRLREKLFF
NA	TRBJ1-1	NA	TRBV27	TGTGCCAGCAGTCCCCTCCAGGTACTGACTGAAGCTTTCTTT	CASSPLQVLTEAFF
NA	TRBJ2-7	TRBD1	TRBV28	TGTGCCAGCAGTTTAAAGCGATCGGGACAGGGTTACGAGCAGTACTTC	CASSLKRSGQGYEQYF
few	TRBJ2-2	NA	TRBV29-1	TGCAGCGTTGTAGGGGTCGCCGGGGAGCTGTTTTTT	CSVVGVAGELFF
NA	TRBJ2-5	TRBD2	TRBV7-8	TGTGCCAGCAGCCGAGGACTAGCGGGAGGAAGAGAGACCCAGTACTTC	CASSRGLAGGRETQYF
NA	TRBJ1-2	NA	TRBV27	TGTGCCAGCAGATTTGACAGTTTTGATCGCTACACCTTC	CASRFDSFDRYTF
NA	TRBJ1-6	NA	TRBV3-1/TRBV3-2	TGTGCCAGCAGCCAAGGGTCTGGACAAAGAAATTCACCCCTCCACTTT	CASSQGSGQRNSPLHF
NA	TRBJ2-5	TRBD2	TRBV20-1	TGCAGTGCTAGTTGGCTAGCGGGAGTATTAGTCCAAGAGACCCAGTACTTC	CSASWLAGVLVQETQYF
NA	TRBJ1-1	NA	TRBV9	TGTGCCAGCAGCGGCGGACAGACCTACACTGAAGCTTTCTTT	CASSGGQTYTEAFF
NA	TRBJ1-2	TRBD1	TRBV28	TGTGCCAGCAGTAACACAGGGGTACTTTATGGCTACACCTTC	CASSNTGVLYGYTF
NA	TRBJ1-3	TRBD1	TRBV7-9	TGTGCCAGCAGCTTAGGGGTTTCCGGGACAGTGGGAAACACCATATATTTT	CASSLGVSGTVGNTIYF
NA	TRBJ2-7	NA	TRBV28	TGTGCCAGCACCCCTAAGGGGCCCTACGAGCAGTACTTC	CASTPKGPYEQYF
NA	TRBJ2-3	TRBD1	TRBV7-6	TGTGCCAGCAGCTTGACAGGGGTTGGCACAGATACGCAGTATTTT	CASSLTGVGTDTQYF
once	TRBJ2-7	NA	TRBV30	TGTGCCTGGAGTCCCGAGACTAGGCTTGCGCGAGAGCAGTACTTC	CAWSPETRLAREQYF
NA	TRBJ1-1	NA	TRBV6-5	TGTGCCAGCTCTAACAGAGGGCCGAACACTGAAGCTTTCTTT	CASSNRGPNTEAFF
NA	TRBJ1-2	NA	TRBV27	TGTGCCAGCAGTTTAAACCCCCAAGGGAGGCCAGGCTATGGCTACACCTTC	CASSLNPQGRPGYGYTF
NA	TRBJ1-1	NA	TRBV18	TGTGCCAGCTCGGCCGACAGGAAGAACACTGAAGCTTTCTTT	CASSADRKNTEAFF
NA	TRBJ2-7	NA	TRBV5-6	TGTGCCAGCAGCTATCTATCCTACGAGCAGTACTTC	CASSYLSYEQYF
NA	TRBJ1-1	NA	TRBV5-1	TGCGCCAGCAGCTCGGGCGGGGGCTGGGGGAACACTGAAGCTTTCTTT	CASSSGGGWGNTEAFF
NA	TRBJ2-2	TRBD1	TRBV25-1	TGTGCCAGCAGTTCTACGGACAGGGTGACCGGGGAGCTGTTTTTT	CASSSTDRVTGELFF